This TCR beta chain was profiled in a study of blood T cell repertoires in COVID-19. Overall study context: Sample material is recorded as cDNA or gDNA derived from T cells, B-cell-depleted T cells, or PBMCs.

The germline V gene has CDR1 MNHNY and CDR2 SVGAGI (reference sequence). CDR3 length: 17 amino acids. Germline trimming cut 5 bases from V and 5 bases from J; bases unmatched to any gene: 15. Allocation to cohorts depended on clinical history reported by the participants. Within the 2 weeks before study entry, each person in the exposed group met a COVID-19 case. Sequenced by immunoSEQ multiplex PCR; TCRdb stores in-frame clones only, minus some. The table includes approximately 200,000 clones, 80% to 90% detected once. The sequenced sample was PBMCs or T cells enriched from blood (not recorded which). This clonotype was sampled from a woman under 40 who had been exposed to COVID-19. This chain joins TRBV6-6 and TRBJ1-2; 9 bases fit TRBD1. The DNA for the CDR3 is TGTGCCAGCAGTCCACGGACAGGGGCACTAGGGGGATATGGCTACACCTTC. Translation gives CASSPRTGALGGYGYTF.